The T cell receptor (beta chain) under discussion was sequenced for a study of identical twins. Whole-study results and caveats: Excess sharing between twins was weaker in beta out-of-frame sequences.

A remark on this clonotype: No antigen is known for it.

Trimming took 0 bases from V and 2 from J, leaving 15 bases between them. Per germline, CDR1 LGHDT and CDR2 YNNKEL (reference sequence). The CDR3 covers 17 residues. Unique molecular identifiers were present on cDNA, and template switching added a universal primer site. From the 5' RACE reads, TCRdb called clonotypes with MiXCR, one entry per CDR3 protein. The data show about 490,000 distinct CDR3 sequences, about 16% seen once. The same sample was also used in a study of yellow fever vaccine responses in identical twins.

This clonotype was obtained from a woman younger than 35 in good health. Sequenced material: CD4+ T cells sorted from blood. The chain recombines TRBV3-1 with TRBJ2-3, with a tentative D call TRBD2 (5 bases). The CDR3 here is CASSQDGSGDVTDTQYF. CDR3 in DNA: TGTGCCAGCAGCCAAGATGGAAGCGGAGACGTCACAGATACGCAGTATTTT.